The source of this T cell receptor beta chain is a study of blood T cell repertoires in COVID-19. This clone was detected many times. Participants spanned ages about 18 to 100 years and resided in roughly 22 US areas. TCRdb's table, derived via immunoSEQ multiplex PCR, lists solely in-frame clones and lacks some. The table shows approximately 170,000 clones, with 80% to 85% occurring only once. Sequencing was performed on PBMCs or T cells enriched from blood (not recorded which). The TCR originated in a woman between 45 and 60 years old who had recovered from COVID-19.

As DNA, the CDR3 is TGCGCCAGCAGCCAAGAAATATCCTACGAGCAGTACTTC. Translated, it gives CASSQEISYEQYF. This chain joins TRBV4-1 and TRBJ2-7, with D hard to call. CDR1 is MGHRA, CDR2 YSYEKL, per germline. This CDR3 has 13 amino acids. Between the trimmed V and J ends, which lost 0 bases and 1 base, there was a span of 4 bases.